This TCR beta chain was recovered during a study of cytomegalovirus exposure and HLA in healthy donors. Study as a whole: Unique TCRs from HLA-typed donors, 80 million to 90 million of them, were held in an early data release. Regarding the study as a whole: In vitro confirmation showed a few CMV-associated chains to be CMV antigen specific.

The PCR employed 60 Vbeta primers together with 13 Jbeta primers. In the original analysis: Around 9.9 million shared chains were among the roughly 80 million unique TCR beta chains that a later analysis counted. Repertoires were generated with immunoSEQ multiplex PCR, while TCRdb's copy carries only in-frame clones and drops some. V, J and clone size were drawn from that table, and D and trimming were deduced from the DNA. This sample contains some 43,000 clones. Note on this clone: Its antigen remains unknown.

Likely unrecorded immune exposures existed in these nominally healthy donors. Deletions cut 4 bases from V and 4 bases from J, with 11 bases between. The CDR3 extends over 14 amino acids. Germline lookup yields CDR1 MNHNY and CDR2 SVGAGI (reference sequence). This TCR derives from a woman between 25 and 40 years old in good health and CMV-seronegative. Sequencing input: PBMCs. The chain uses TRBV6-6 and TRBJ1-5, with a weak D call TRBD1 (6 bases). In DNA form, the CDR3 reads TGTGCCAGCAGTTCAGGGGTAGGGAATCAGCCCCAGCATTTT. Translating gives CASSSGVGNQPQHF.